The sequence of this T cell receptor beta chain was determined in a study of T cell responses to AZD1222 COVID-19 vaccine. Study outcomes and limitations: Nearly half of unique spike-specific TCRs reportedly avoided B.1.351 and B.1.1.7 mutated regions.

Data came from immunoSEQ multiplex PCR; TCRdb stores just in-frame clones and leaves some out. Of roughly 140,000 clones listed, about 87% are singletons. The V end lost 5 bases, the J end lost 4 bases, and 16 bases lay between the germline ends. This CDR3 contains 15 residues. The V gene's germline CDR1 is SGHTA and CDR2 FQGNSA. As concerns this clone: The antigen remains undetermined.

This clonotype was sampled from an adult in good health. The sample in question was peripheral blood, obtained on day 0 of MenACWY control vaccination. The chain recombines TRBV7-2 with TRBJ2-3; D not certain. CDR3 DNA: TGTGCCAGCAGCCCCAGAAGGGCGACGGCAGATACGCAGTATTTT. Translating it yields CASSPRRATADTQYF.